Below, 8 T cell receptor beta chains from the same sample are listed, as sequenced in a study of human T cells and chemical hapten exposure. MiXCR was run by TCRdb on the RACE reads, yielding one entry per CDR3 protein. Of 350,000 to 450,000 distinct CDR3 sequences in the sample, less than 6.5% were seen once. Time point defined: pre-sensitization, week 0. Regarding treatment: therapeutic diphenylcyclopropenone sensitization with weekly scalp DPC. The sequencing used whole blood, collected in connection with sensitization to the hapten diphenylcyclopropenone (DPC). The receptors stem from a woman aged 45-59 years with alopecia areata. Some clones in this sample may be carry-over from other donors' samples.

The table lists this clonotype with a few counts. The gene calls are TRBV29-1 and TRBJ1-1; possibly TRBD1 for D (5 bases). Germline CDR1 and CDR2: SQVTM and ANQGSEA. The CDR3 totals 13 residues. V was clipped by 7 bases and J by 5 bases, with 17 bases between them. CDR3 nucleotide sequence: TGCAGCGCAGGGCCCGGGTCCTGGACTGAAGCTTTCTTT. It encodes CSAGPGSWTEAFF. Supplemented by reference TRBV29-1 and TRBJ1-1, the full variable domain reads SAVISQKPSRDICQRGTSLTIQCQVDSQVTMMFWYRQQPGQSLTLIATANQGSEATYESGFVIDKFPISRPNLTFSTLTVSNMSPEDSSIYLCSAGPGSWTEAFFGQGTRLTVV.

This clonotype was picked up a small number of times. V is TRBV24-1 and J is TRBJ2-1; 16 bases map to TRBD2. V lost 2 bases, J lost 10 bases, and 10 bases stayed unmatched. CDR3 length equals 18 residues. CDR1 is KGHDR, CDR2 SFDVKD, per germline. CDR3 DNA sequence: TGTGCCACCAGTGATTATTCCGGGACTAGCGGGAGGGTTGAGGAGCAGTTCTTC. It translates to CATSDYSGTSGRVEEQFF.

This clonotype was counted only a few times. This chain joins TRBV7-3 and TRBJ2-1; D is perhaps TRBD2 (7 bases). Germline V gene data show CDR1 as SGHTA and CDR2 as FQGTGA. The CDR3 contains 15 residues. V was shortened by 4 bases and J by 6 bases, with 16 bases between the two germline ends. In DNA form, the CDR3 reads TGTGCCAGCAGCTCCACACCAGGGGAGGGCAATGAGCAGTTCTTC. This sequence encodes CASSSTPGEGNEQFF.

Only a few counts were recorded for this clonotype. CDR3 DNA: TGTGCCAGCAGCTCCCCGGCGACTGTAGGAAACACCATATATTTT. This codes for CASSSPATVGNTIYF. The chain couples TRBV5-5 to TRBJ1-3, with unresolved D. Germline V gives CDR1 SGHKS, CDR2 YYEKEE (reference sequence). This CDR3 region has 15 residues. Trimming removed 3 bases from V and 4 bases from J, with 14 bases in between.

The chain joins TRBV15 to TRBJ1-2; the D is unclear. CDR3 length: 13 residues. The germline gives CDR1 LNHNV, CDR2 YYDKDF (reference sequence). Trimming cost V 0 bases and J 4 bases, with 6 bases left between them. CDR3 amino acids: CATSRDSGYGYTF. CDR3 in DNA: TGTGCCACCAGCAGAGATAGCGGCTATGGCTACACCTTC.

This clonotype was observed many times. The genes are TRBV2 and TRBJ2-1, with TRBD2 matching 11 bases. The V and J ends lost 2 bases and 7 bases, in that order; junction bases with no gene match: 16. CDR1 is SNHLY and CDR2 is FYNNEI in the germline V gene. CDR3 size: 19 residues. The CDR3 region is CASSENWALAGGTGNEQFF. The CDR3 region has the DNA TGTGCCAGCAGTGAAAATTGGGCCTTAGCGGGAGGGACGGGGAATGAGCAGTTCTTC.

This clonotype was picked up a small number of times. The V call is TRBV3-1, the J call TRBJ1-2, with D perhaps matching TRBD1 (5 bases). The CDR3 length is 18 residues. With 2 bases removed from V and 4 bases from J, the gap between germline ends came to 23 bases. Germline V CDR1 and CDR2: LGHDT, YNNKEL (reference sequence). The CDR3 DNA reads as TGTGCCAGCAGCCAACGACTGATGACCGGGATAGGGGCCTATGGCTACACCTTC. As protein: CASSQRLMTGIGAYGYTF. The full variable domain, completed using reference TRBV3-1 and TRBJ1-2, is DTAVSQTPKYLVTQMGNDKSIKCEQNLGHDTMYWYKQDSKKFLKIMFSYNNKELIINETVPNRFSPKSPDKAHLNLHINSLELGDSAVYFCASSQRLMTGIGAYGYTFGSGTRLTVV.

The chain couples TRBV20-1 to TRBJ2-7; D not resolved. Germline assignment: CDR1 DFQATT and CDR2 SNEGSKA (reference sequence). Trimming took 5 bases from V and 3 from J, leaving 11 bases between them. The CDR3 totals 12 residues. The CDR3 DNA follows: TGCAGTGCTGGGCTGTTTCACTACGAGCAGTACTTC. This encodes CSAGLFHYEQYF.